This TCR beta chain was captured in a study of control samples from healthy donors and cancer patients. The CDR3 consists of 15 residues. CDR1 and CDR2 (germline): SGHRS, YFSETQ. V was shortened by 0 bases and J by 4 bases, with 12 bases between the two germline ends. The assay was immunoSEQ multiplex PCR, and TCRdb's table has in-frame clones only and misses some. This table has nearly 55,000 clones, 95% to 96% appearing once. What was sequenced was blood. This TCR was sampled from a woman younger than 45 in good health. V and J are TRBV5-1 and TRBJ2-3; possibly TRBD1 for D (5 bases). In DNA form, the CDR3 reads TGCGCCAGCAGCTTGGCTGCAGGGTGGGCAGATACGCAGTATTTT. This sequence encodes CASSLAAGWADTQYF.